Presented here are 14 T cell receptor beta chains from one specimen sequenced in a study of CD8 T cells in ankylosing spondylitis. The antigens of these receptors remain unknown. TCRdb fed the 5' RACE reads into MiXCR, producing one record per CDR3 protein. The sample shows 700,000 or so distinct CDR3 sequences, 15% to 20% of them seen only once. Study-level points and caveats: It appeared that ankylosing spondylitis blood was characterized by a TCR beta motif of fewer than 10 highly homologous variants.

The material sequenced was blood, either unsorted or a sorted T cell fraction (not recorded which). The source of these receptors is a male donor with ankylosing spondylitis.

CDR3 sequence reads: CASIQEGTDTQYF. In DNA, the CDR3 is TGCGCCAGCATTCAGGAGGGAACAGATACGCAGTATTTT. The chain couples TRBV5-1 to TRBJ2-3; D perhaps matches TRBD2 (6 bases). CDR1 and CDR2 (germline): SGHRS, YFSETQ. V was trimmed by 6 bases and J by 3 bases, leaving 11 bases between them. This CDR3 spans 13 amino acids.

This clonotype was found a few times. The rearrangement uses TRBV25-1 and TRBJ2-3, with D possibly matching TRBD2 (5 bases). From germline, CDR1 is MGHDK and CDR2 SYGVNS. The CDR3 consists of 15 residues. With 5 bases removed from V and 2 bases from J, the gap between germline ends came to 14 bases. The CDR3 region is CASSRTGGYTDTQYF. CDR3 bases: TGTGCCAGCAGTCGAACGGGCGGGTACACAGATACGCAGTATTTT.

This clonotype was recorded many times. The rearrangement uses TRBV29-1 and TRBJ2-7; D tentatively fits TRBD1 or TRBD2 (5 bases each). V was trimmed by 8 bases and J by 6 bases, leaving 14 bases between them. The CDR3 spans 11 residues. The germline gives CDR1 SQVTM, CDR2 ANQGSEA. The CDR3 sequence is CSFKAGAEQYF. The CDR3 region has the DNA TGCAGCTTTAAAGCCGGGGCCGAGCAGTACTTC.

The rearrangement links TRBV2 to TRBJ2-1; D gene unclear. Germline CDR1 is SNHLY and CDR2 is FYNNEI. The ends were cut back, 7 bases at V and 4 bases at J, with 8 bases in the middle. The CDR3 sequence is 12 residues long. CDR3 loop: CASKFGYNEQFF. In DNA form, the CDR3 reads TGTGCCAGCAAATTCGGTTACAATGAGCAGTTCTTC.

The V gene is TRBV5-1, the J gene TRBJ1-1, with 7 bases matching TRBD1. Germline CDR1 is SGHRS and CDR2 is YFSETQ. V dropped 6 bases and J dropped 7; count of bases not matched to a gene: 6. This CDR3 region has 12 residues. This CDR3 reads CASTDREGEAFF. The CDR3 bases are TGCGCCAGCACCGACAGGGAGGGTGAAGCTTTCTTT.

CDR3 loop: CASSEGDPNTEAFF. In nucleotides, the CDR3 is TGTGCCAGCAGCGAAGGTGACCCGAACACTGAAGCTTTCTTT. The chain has TRBV9 and TRBJ1-1; D is ambiguous. The CDR3 runs to 14 residues. Germline lookup yields CDR1 SGDLS and CDR2 YYNGEE. V lost 3 bases to trimming and J lost 1 base, with 10 bases between them. Supplemented by reference TRBV9 and TRBJ1-1, the full variable domain reads DSGVTQTPKHLITATGQRVTLRCSPRSGDLSVYWYQQSLDQGLQFLIQYYNGEERAKGNILERFSAQQFPDLHSELNLSSLELGDSALYFCASSEGDPNTEAFFGQGTRLTVV.

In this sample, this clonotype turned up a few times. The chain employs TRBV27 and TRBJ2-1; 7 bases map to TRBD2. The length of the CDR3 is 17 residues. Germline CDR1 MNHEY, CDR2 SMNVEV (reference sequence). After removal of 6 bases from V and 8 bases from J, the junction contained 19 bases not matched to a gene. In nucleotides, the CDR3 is TGTGCCAGCAGCCTGCTCGGTGCTAGCGGCGCCGGGGATGAGCAGTTCTTC. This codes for CASSLLGASGAGDEQFF.

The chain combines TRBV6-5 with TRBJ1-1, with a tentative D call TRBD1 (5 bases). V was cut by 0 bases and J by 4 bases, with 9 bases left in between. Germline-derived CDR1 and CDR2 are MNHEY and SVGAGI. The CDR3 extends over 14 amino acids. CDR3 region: CASSYSKGTTEAFF. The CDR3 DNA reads TGTGCCAGCAGTTACTCGAAAGGGACCACTGAAGCTTTCTTT.

The CDR3 nucleotides are TGTGCCAGCAGCGCACCCCCCCCCGAGCAGTACTTC. Translation: CASSAPPPEQYF. J is TRBJ2-7 and V is TRBV28; D is unclear. Per the germline V gene, CDR1 is MDHEN and CDR2 is SYDVKM. The CDR3 loop spans 12 amino acids. The ends were cut back, 6 bases at V and 6 bases at J, with 12 bases in the middle.

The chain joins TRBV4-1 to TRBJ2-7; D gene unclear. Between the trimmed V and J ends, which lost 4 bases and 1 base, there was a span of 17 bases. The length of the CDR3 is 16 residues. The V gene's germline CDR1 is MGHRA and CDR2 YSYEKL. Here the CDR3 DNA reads TGCGCCAGCAGCCCCCTCCCTGTGGCGATATCCTACGAGCAGTACTTC. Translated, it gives CASSPLPVAISYEQYF.

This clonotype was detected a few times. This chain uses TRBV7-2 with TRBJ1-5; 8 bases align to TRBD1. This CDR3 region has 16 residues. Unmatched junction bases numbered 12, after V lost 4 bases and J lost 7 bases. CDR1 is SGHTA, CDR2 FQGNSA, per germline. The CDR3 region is CASSSDGTGRGQPQHF. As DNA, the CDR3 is TGTGCCAGCAGCTCCGACGGGACAGGACGGGGACAGCCCCAGCATTTT.

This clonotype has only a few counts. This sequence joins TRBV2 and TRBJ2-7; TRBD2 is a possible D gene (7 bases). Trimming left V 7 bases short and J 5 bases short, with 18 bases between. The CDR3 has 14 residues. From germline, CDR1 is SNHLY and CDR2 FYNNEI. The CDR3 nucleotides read TGTGCCAGCATGGGAGGGACACCCCTCCACGAGCAGTACTTC. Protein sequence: CASMGGTPLHEQYF.

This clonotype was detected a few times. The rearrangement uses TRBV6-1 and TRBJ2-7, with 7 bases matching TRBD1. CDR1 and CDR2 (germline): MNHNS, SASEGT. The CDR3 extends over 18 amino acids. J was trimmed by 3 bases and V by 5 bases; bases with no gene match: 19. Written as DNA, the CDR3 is TGTGCCAGCAGTAGGACAGTCCCCCGACAGGGAGATGGCTACGAGCAGTACTTC. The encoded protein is CASSRTVPRQGDGYEQYF.

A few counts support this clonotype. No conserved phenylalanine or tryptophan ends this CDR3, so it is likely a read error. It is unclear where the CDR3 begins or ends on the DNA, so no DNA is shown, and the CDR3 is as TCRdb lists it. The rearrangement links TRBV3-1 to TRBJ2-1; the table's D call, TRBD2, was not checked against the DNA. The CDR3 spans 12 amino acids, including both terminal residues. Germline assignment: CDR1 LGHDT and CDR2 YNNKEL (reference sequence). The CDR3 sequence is CASSHREGEQIL.